The clone carrying this T cell receptor beta chain was observed a few times. Its antigen is still unknown. The source of the sample is a study of vaccination and CD4 T cells after COVID-19. Background on the study: Diagnosis preceded the drawing of post-COVID samples by a median about 100 days (range 35 to 161).

Scientists ran DNA taken from cultured CD4+ T cells through the Oncomine TCR Beta short-read assay for sequencing. Someone extracted genomic DNA from cultured CD4+ T cells. A single record per CDR3 protein comes from TCRdb applying MiXCR to the PCR reads. In the table there are some 10,000 distinct CDR3 sequences, approximately 34% of which are singletons. Regarding treatment: 10-day PBMC culture with coronavirus spike peptide pools or control peptides (ViraFEST assay). An unexposed donor provided the CD4+ T cells, which were collected before the COVID-19 pandemic (2011-2018). V was clipped by 3 bases and J by 8 bases, with 13 bases between them. CDR3 size: 13 residues. Study-wide findings and caveats: Convalescent patients studied were relatively few, and early post-infection timepoints were absent.

The chain is built from TRBV12-3 or TRBV12-4 and TRBJ1-1, with D uncertain. The TCR originated in a human donor in good health. Sample: CD4+ T cells from blood, cultured in vitro. CDR3 nucleotide sequence: TGTGCCAGCAGTTTCTCGGACGTTACCGAAGCTTTCTTT. It specifies CASSFSDVTEAFF.